This T cell receptor (beta chain) was retrieved from a study of OX40 agonist ivuxolimab in advanced cancers. The method was immunoSEQ multiplex PCR; TCRdb's version includes in-frame clones alone and lacks a portion of them. The sample records roughly 27,000 clones, 81% being singletons. Germline V lookup: CDR1 MNHEY, CDR2 SVGAGI. This CDR3 region has 15 residues. V gave up 9 bases and J gave up 4 bases, with 21 bases separating them. The chain carries TRBV6-5 and TRBJ1-1, with D maybe TRBD1 (6 bases). The sequencing here drew on CD4+ or CD8+ T cells sorted from blood, taken in a trial of the OX40 agonist ivuxolimab. This receptor was identified in an adult with an advanced solid tumor such as melanoma, head and neck, liver or kidney cancer. The CDR3 loop is CASTNPNDRSTEAFF. CDR3 coding DNA: TGTGCCAGTACAAATCCAAACGACAGGAGCACTGAAGCTTTCTTT.